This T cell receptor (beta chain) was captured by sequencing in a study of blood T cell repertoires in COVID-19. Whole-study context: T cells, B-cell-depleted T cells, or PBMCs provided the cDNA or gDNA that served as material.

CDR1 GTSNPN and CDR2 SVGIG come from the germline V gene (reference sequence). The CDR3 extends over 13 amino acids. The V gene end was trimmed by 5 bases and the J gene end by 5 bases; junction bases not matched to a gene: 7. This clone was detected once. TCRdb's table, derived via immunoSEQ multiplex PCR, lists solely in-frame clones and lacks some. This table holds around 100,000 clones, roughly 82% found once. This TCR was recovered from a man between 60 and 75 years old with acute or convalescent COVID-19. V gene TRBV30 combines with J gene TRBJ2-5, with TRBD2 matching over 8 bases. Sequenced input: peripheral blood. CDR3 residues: CAWGLAGAETQYF. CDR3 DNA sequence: TGTGCCTGGGGACTAGCAGGAGCGGAGACCCAGTACTTC.